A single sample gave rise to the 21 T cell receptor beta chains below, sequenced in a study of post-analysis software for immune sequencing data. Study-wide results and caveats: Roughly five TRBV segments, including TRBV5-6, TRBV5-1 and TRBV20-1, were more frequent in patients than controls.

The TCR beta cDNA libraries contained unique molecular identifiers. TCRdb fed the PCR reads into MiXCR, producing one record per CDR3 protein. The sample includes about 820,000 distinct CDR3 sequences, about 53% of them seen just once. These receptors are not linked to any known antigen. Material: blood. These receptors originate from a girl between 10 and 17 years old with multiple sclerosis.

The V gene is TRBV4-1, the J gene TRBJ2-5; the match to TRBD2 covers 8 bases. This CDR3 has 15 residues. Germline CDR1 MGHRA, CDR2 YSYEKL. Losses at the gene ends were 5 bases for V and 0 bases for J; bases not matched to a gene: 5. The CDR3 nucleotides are TGCGCCAGCAGCATACTAGCGGACCACCAAGAGACCCAGTACTTC. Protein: CASSILADHQETQYF.

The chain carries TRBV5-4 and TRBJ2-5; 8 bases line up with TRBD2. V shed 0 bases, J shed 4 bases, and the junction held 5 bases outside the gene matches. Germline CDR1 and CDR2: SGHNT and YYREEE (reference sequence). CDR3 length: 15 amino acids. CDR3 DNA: TGTGCCAGCAGCTTGGACCTTAGCGGGGTAGAGACCCAGTACTTC. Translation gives CASSLDLSGVETQYF.

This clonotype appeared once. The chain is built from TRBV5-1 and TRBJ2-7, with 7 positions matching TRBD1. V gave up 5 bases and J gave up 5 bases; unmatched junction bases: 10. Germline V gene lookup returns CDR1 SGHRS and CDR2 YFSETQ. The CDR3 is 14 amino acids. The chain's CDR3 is CASSLVGQKHEQYF. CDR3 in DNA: TGCGCCAGCAGTTTAGTGGGACAGAAGCACGAGCAGTACTTC.

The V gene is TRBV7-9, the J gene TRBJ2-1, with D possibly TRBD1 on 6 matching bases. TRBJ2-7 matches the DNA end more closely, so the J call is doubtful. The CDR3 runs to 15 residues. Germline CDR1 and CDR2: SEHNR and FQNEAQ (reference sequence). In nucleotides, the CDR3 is TGTGCCAGCAGCTACCCAGGGGCCCGGGGTTACGAGCAGTACTTC. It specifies CASSYPGARGYEQYF.

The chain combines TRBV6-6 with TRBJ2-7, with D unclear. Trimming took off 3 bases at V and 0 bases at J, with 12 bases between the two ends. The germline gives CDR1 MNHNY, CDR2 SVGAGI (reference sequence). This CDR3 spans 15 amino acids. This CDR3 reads CASSYTSRSSYEQYF. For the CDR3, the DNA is TGTGCCAGCAGTTATACTTCAAGGAGCTCCTACGAGCAGTACTTC.

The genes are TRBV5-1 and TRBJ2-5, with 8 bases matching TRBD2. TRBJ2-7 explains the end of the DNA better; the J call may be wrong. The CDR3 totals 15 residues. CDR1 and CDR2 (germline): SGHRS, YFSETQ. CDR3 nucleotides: TGCGCCAGCAGCTTGACGGGAGGGCCCCTCCACGAGCAGTACTTC. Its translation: CASSLTGGPLHEQYF.

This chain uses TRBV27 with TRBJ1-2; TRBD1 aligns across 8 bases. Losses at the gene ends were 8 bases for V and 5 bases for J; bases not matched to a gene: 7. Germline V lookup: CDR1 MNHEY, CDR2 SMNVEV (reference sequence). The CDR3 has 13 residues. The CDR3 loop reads CASGVQGGYGYTF. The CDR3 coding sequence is TGTGCCAGCGGGGTACAGGGGGGTTATGGCTACACCTTC.

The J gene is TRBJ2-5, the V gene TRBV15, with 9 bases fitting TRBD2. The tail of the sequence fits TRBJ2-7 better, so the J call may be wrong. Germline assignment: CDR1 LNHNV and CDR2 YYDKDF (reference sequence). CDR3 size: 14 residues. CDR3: CATSRRTSVGEQYF. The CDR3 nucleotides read TGTGCCACCAGCAGAAGGACTAGCGTGGGCGAGCAGTACTTC.

CDR3: CASSSNQLTEAFF. CDR3 nucleotides: TGTGCCAGCAGTTCTAACCAGCTGACTGAAGCTTTCTTT. This chain connects TRBV6-2 or TRBV6-3 to TRBJ1-1; D not certain. V lost 4 bases and J lost 5, with 11 bases in between. CDR3 length equals 13 residues. Germline loops: CDR1 MNHEY, CDR2 SVGEGT.

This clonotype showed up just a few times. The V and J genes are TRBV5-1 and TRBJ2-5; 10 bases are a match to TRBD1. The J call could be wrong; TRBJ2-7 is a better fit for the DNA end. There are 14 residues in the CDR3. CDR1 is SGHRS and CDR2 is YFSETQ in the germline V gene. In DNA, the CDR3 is TGCGCCAGCAGCTCCGGGACAGGGGAGAGCGAGCAGTACTTC. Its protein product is CASSSGTGESEQYF.

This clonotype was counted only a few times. CDR3 in amino acids: CASSLGGQGTETQYF. The CDR3 DNA is TGTGCCAGCAGCTTAGGTGGACAGGGGACGGAGACCCAGTACTTC. The chain has TRBV7-6 and TRBJ2-5; 9 nucleotides align to TRBD1. J was trimmed by 5 bases and V by 1 base; bases with no gene match: 5. The CDR3 is 15 amino acids. The germline V gene has CDR1 SGHVS and CDR2 FNYEAQ.

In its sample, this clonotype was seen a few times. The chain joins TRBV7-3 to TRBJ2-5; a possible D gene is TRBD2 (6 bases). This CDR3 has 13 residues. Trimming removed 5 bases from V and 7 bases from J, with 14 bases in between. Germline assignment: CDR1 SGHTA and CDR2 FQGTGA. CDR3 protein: CASSPSGSRTQYF. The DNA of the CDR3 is TGTGCCAGCAGCCCCTCCGGGAGCAGGACCCAGTACTTC.

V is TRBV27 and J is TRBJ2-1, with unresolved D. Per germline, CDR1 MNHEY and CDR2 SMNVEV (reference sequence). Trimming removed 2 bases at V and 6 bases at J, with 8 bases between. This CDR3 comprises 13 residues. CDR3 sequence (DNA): TGTGCCAGCAGTTTACGTCCGCCCAATGAGCAGTTCTTC. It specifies CASSLRPPNEQFF.

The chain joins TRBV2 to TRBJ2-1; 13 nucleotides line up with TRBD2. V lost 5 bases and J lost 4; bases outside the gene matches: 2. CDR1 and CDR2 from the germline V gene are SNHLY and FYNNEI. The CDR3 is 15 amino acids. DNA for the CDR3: TGTGCCAGCAGTACGACTAGCGGGGGGTACAATGAGCAGTTCTTC. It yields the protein CASSTTSGGYNEQFF.

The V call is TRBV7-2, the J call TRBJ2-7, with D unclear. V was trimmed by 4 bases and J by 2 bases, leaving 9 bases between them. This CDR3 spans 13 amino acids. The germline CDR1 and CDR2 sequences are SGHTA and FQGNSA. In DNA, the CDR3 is TGTGCCAGCAGCTCCCGACGGACCTACGAGCAGTACTTC. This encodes CASSSRRTYEQYF.

CDR3 residues: CSARATGGYTGELFF. DNA for the CDR3: TGCAGTGCTAGGGCGACAGGGGGCTACACCGGGGAGCTGTTTTTT. The chain couples TRBV20-1 to TRBJ2-2; 10 bases are a match to TRBD1. Looked up from germline, CDR1 is DFQATT and CDR2 is SNEGSKA (reference sequence). The CDR3 is 15 amino acids. V gave up 3 bases and J gave up 3 bases; unmatched junction bases: 4.

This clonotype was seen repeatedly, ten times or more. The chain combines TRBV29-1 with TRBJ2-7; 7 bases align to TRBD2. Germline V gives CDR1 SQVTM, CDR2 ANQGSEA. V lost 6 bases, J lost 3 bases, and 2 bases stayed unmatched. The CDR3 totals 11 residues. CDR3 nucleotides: TGCAGCGTGGGGAGGGGCTACGAGCAGTACTTC. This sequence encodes CSVGRGYEQYF.

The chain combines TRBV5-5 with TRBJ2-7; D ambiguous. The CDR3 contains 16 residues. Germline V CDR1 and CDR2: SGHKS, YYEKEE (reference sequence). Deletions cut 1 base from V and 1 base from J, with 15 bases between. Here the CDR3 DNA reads TGTGCCAGCAGCTTGAGCTTTCAGCCGGAATCCTACGAGCAGTACTTC. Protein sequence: CASSLSFQPESYEQYF.

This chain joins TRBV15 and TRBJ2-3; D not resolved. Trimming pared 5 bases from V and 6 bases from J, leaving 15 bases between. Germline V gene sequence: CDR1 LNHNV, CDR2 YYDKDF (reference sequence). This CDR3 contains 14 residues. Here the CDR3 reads CATSARRRADTQYF. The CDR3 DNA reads TGTGCCACCAGCGCCCGCAGGAGAGCTGATACGCAGTATTTT.

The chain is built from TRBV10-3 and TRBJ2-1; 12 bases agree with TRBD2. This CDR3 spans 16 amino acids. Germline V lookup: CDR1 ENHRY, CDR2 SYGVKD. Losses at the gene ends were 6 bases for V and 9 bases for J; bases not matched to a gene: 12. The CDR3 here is CAIRPSLAGGPGEQFF. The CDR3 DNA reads TGTGCCATCAGGCCCTCTCTAGCGGGAGGGCCTGGTGAGCAGTTCTTC.

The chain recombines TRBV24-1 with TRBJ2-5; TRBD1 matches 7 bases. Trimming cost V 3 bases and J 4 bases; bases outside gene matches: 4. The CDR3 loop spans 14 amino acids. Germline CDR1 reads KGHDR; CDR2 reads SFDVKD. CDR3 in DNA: TGTGCCACCAGTGATCGAGGGGGCGTAGAGACCCAGTACTTC. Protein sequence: CATSDRGGVETQYF.